This paragraph covers one T cell receptor (beta chain) sequence. The data were obtained in a study of blood T cell repertoires in COVID-19. Background on the study: Sites in the United States, Italy and Spain provided acute and convalescent COVID-19 samples.

This CDR3 is 15 amino acids long. The V gene end was trimmed by 7 bases and the J gene end by 8 bases; junction bases not matched to a gene: 12. CDR1 is SEHNR, CDR2 FQNEAQ, per germline (reference sequence). Per the authors' pipeline: Cell counts per sample came from amplifying reference gene primers. Assay: immunoSEQ multiplex PCR; the TCRdb copy retains only in-frame clones and omits some. V and J calls and clone size are those listed in that table; D and trimming were worked out from the DNA. The sample includes roughly 170,000 clones, about 86% seen only once; the top ten take over 0.7%. The genes are TRBV7-9 and TRBJ1-4, with 8 positions matching TRBD1. The TCR comes from a woman aged 18-29 years who had recovered from COVID-19. The sample taken for sequencing was peripheral blood. This CDR3 is CASTEQGGGWEKLFF. As DNA, the CDR3 is TGTGCCAGCACCGAACAGGGGGGGGGCTGGGAAAAACTGTTTTTT. Together with reference TRBV7-9 and TRBJ1-4, the CDR3 gives the full variable domain: DTGVSQNPRHKITKRGQNVTFRCDPISEHNRLYWYRQTLGQGPEFLTYFQNEAQLEKSRLLSDRFSAERPKGSFSTLEIQRTEQGDSAMYLCASTEQGGGWEKLFFGSGTQLSVL.